This T cell receptor beta chain was captured in a study of cytomegalovirus exposure and HLA in healthy donors. Study information: Earlier work reported 100 million to 130 million unique TCR beta sequences from 170 million or so T cells.

Donors were ostensibly healthy at sampling, although undocumented immune exposures were probable. Primers: 60 Vbeta forward and 13 Jbeta reverse. Using immunoSEQ multiplex PCR, the repertoire was profiled, and TCRdb retains in-frame clones only, with some absent. The sample lists 50,000 or so clones; over 75% were seen once. The CDR3 has 13 amino acids. Trimming left V 1 base short and J 7 bases short, with 11 bases between. Germline assignment: CDR1 SGHRS and CDR2 YFSETQ. Whole-study findings and limits: CMV serostatus was the only recorded immune exposure for donors.

On this clone itself: What it recognizes is unknown.

The chain links TRBV5-1 to TRBJ1-1, with D unresolved. The TCR originated in a boy between 10 and 17 years old in good health and CMV-seropositive. The sequenced sample was PBMCs. The CDR3 region has the DNA TGCGCCAGCAGCTTGATGGAAAGGAGTGAAGCTTTCTTT. It encodes CASSLMERSEAFF.